Each of the 20 T cell receptor beta chains below was sequenced from the same sample in a study of T cells in Graves' hyperthyroidism and ophthalmopathy. RNA transcripts were the template for amplifying TCR beta CDR3 regions. The HTBI set primed first-round TCR CDR3 RT-PCR. One entry per CDR3 protein results from TCRdb running MiXCR on the multiplex PCR reads. The sample holds 500,000 to 750,000 distinct CDR3 sequences; 14% are singletons and the top ten take roughly 6.9%. The sample comprised blood. These receptors came from a woman aged 18-29 years with Graves' ophthalmopathy.

This clonotype appeared many times. V is TRBV18 and J is TRBJ1-2, with 8 positions matching TRBD1. V lost 1 base to trimming and J lost 4 bases; unmatched junction nucleotides: 5. The CDR3 is made up of 15 amino acids. The V gene's germline CDR1 is KGHSH and CDR2 LQKENI. This CDR3 is CASSPLSGGGYGYTF. The CDR3 nucleotides are TGTGCCAGCTCACCACTCTCAGGGGGCGGCTATGGCTACACCTTC.

This clonotype came up a few times. The chain combines TRBV6-6 with TRBJ2-5, with D hard to call. Trimming removed 2 bases from V and 0 bases from J, with 7 bases in between. The germline CDR1 and CDR2 sequences are MNHNY and SVGAGI (reference sequence). The CDR3 is 14 amino acids. The CDR3 sequence: CASSYVSNQETQYF. In DNA, the CDR3 is TGTGCCAGCAGTTACGTGAGTAACCAAGAGACCCAGTACTTC.

The chain couples TRBV6-2 or TRBV6-3 to TRBJ2-6; 7 bases map to TRBD2. This CDR3 has 20 amino acids. J was trimmed by 0 bases and V by 6 bases; bases with no gene match: 17. Germline CDR1 is MNHEY and CDR2 is SVGEGT. CDR3 amino acids: CASSAYEAGPNLSGANVLTF. CDR3 DNA: TGTGCCAGCAGCGCCTATGAAGCGGGACCGAACCTCTCTGGGGCCAACGTCCTGACTTTC.

There are a few counts of this clonotype. The chain carries TRBV20-1 and TRBJ2-2; unclear D gene. Germline assignment: CDR1 DFQATT and CDR2 SNEGSKA (reference sequence). V lost 1 base and J lost 7, with 13 bases in between. This CDR3 region has 14 residues. CDR3 amino acids: CSARGGPAGGELFF. For the CDR3, the DNA is TGCAGTGCTAGAGGGGGTCCGGCCGGCGGGGAGCTGTTTTTT.

In its sample, this clonotype was seen many times. This chain connects TRBV11-3 to TRBJ2-1, with a tentative D call TRBD1 (5 bases). Trimming cost V 0 bases and J 12 bases, with 12 bases left between them. The CDR3 sequence is 13 residues long. CDR1 and CDR2 (germline): SGHNT, YENEEA. The CDR3 coding sequence is TGTGCCAGCAGCTTAGATTCCCGACAGAGGCAGTTCTTC. Encoded protein: CASSLDSRQRQFF.

Of note for this clonotype: A much more abundant neighbour one base away suggests this may be a read error. V is TRBV6-5 and J is TRBJ2-7; D remains unclear. This CDR3 has 13 amino acids. In germline, CDR1 is MNHEY, CDR2 SVGAGI. V lost 3 bases and J 2 bases, leaving 8 bases between the germline ends. CDR3 loop: CASSYSFPYEQYF. CDR3 DNA sequence: TGTGCCAGCAGTTATTCCTTTCCCTACGAGCAGTACTTC.

This clonotype has a count of ten or more. The V and J genes are TRBV28 and TRBJ1-4; tentative D call: TRBD1 (5 bases). The CDR3 covers 15 residues. Germline lookup yields CDR1 MDHEN and CDR2 SYDVKM. V was cut by 6 bases and J by 3 bases, with 14 bases left in between. CDR3 protein: CASSPSAGPNEKLFF. In nucleotides, the CDR3 is TGTGCCAGCAGCCCCTCTGCGGGACCTAATGAAAAACTGTTTTTT.

The chain uses TRBV28 and TRBJ1-6; D possibly corresponds to TRBD1 (6 bases). V was cut by 7 bases and J by 1 base, with 14 bases left in between. Germline V gives CDR1 MDHEN, CDR2 SYDVKM. The CDR3 spans 16 residues. The CDR3 nucleotides read TGTGCCAGCAACCCACAGGGAGGGTCCTATAATTCACCCCTCCACTTT. It encodes CASNPQGGSYNSPLHF.

This chain links TRBV14 with TRBJ2-7, with D maybe TRBD2 (6 bases). Germline V gives CDR1 SGHDN, CDR2 FVKESK. Trimming took 0 bases from V and 3 from J, leaving 9 bases between them. This CDR3 is built from 14 residues. The CDR3 region has the DNA TGTGCCAGCAGCCAAGATGGGGGACTCTACGAGCAGTACTTC. This translates into CASSQDGGLYEQYF.

This clonotype was found many times. The rearrangement links TRBV3-1 to TRBJ2-7, with D perhaps matching TRBD1 (5 bases). The CDR3 extends over 15 amino acids. V lost 2 bases to trimming and J lost 1 base, with 12 bases between them. The germline CDR1 and CDR2 sequences are LGHDT and YNNKEL (reference sequence). The CDR3 DNA reads as TGTGCCAGCAGCCAACCGCAGGGAAGGTCCTACGAGCAGTACTTC. Protein product: CASSQPQGRSYEQYF.

The chain joins TRBV25-1 to TRBJ2-7, with 9 bases fitting TRBD1. The germline CDR1 and CDR2 sequences are MGHDK and SYGVNS. V was clipped by 4 bases and J by 4 bases; unmatched bases: 5. The CDR3 spans 14 residues. CDR3 nucleotides: TGTGCCAGCAGTGTCGGACAGGGGTGGTACGAGCAGTACTTC. It specifies CASSVGQGWYEQYF.

This clonotype was observed many times. This chain joins TRBV11-2 and TRBJ1-1; 12 positions agree with TRBD1. The CDR3 is 17 residues long. The V gene end was trimmed by 5 bases and the J gene end by 3 bases; junction bases not matched to a gene: 10. CDR1 and CDR2 (germline): SGHAT, FQNNGV. CDR3: CASSQVRGQGAYTEAFF. The CDR3, as DNA: TGTGCCAGCAGCCAAGTAAGGGGACAGGGGGCCTACACTGAAGCTTTCTTT. Looking up the rest from reference TRBV11-2 and TRBJ1-1 gives the full variable domain: EAGVAQSPRYKIIEKRQSVAFWCNPISGHATLYWYQQILGQGPKLLIQFQNNGVVDDSQLPKDRFSAERLKGVDSTLKIQPAKLEDSAVYLCASSQVRGQGAYTEAFFGQGTRLTVV.

The chain is built from TRBV12-3 or TRBV12-4 and TRBJ1-3, with D tentatively TRBD1 (6 bases). CDR3 length: 17 residues. V was clipped by 7 bases and J by 0 bases, with 19 bases between them. CDR3 protein: CASIRPGHLNSGNTIYF. CDR3 DNA: TGTGCCAGCATTCGCCCGGGACACCTAAACTCTGGAAACACCATATATTTT.

This clonotype was seen repeatedly, ten times or more. The chain uses TRBV5-1 and TRBJ1-2, with 8 bases aligning to TRBD1. Trimming took 0 bases from V and 7 from J; bases not matched to a gene: 8. The CDR3 length is 15 residues. Per the germline V gene, CDR1 is SGHRS and CDR2 is YFSETQ. The CDR3 DNA sequence: TGCGCCAGCAGCTTGGCCGAGACAGGGGTAGTTGGCTACACCTTC. Amino acids: CASSLAETGVVGYTF.

A few counts support this clonotype. The chain employs TRBV29-1 and TRBJ2-7, with 7 bases fitting TRBD1. Germline CDR1 is SQVTM and CDR2 is ANQGSEA. The CDR3 loop spans 13 amino acids. V lost 6 bases and J lost 2; bases outside the gene matches: 7. CDR3 nucleotides: TGCAGCGTCGAAATGGGACAGACCTACGAGCAGTACTTC. Its translation is CSVEMGQTYEQYF.

CDR3 sequence: CASSIAADYQETQYF. As DNA, the CDR3 is TGTGCCAGTAGTATAGCGGCGGACTACCAAGAGACCCAGTACTTC. V usage is TRBV19 and J usage is TRBJ2-5, with D tentatively TRBD2 (5 bases). V lost 1 base, J lost 0 bases, and 9 bases lay in between. The CDR3 has 15 amino acids. CDR1 is LNHDA, CDR2 SQIVND, per germline (reference sequence).

The V gene is TRBV5-4, the J gene TRBJ1-2; weak D call: TRBD1 (6 bases). The CDR3 is 14 residues long. V lost 2 bases and J 8 bases, leaving 16 bases between the germline ends. The germline V gene encodes CDR1 SGHNT and CDR2 YYREEE (reference sequence). DNA of the CDR3: TGTGCCAGCAGCTTACCGCAATTTGGGGGCGGCTACACCTTC. Amino acid sequence: CASSLPQFGGGYTF.

The chain links TRBV2 to TRBJ2-7, with TRBD1 as a possible D gene (5 bases). The CDR3 covers 14 residues. The V end was cut by 4 bases, the J end by 2 bases, with 12 bases between. CDR1 and CDR2 from the germline V gene are SNHLY and FYNNEI. The DNA for the CDR3 is TGTGCCAGCAGTGTAGGCGGACAAGCCTACGAGCAGTACTTC. It is translated as CASSVGGQAYEQYF.

This clonotype was recorded at least ten times. J is TRBJ2-3 and V is TRBV27; possibly TRBD2 for D (6 bases). Germline-derived CDR1 and CDR2 are MNHEY and SMNVEV (reference sequence). The CDR3 loop spans 16 amino acids. The V end lost 4 bases, the J end lost 0 bases, and 14 bases lay between the germline ends. DNA of the CDR3: TGTGCCAGCAGTTCACTTGGCGGGGCGAGCACAGATACGCAGTATTTT. Its protein is CASSSLGGASTDTQYF.

The genes are TRBV30 and TRBJ1-1; D may be TRBD1 (5 bases). V was cut by 6 bases and J by 2 bases, with 16 bases left in between. The CDR3 is made up of 14 amino acids. Germline CDR1 GTSNPN, CDR2 SVGIG (reference sequence). The CDR3 loop is CACSSGRANTEAFF. CDR3 bases: TGTGCCTGCTCGTCGGGCAGGGCTAACACTGAAGCTTTCTTT.